This T cell receptor (beta chain) was observed in a study of beta chain features in type 1 diabetes. On the study more broadly: Sorted cell examination encompassed roughly 98,000,000 cells across all samples.

cDNA synthesis used the whole RNA isolate, giving expressed TCRB sequences. The method was immunoSEQ multiplex PCR; TCRdb's version includes in-frame clones alone and lacks a portion of them. The data contain 250,000 to 300,000 clones, roughly a quarter of them singletons. Points on this clone: Antigen unknown.

Findings and caveats of the study: Moderately but significantly shorter TCRB CDR3s were found in Type 1 diabetes patients in all four CD4+ subsets. Any PCR bias toward short templates would affect both groups alike.

Averaging approximately 0.11 L, one heparinised blood draw came from each individual donor. Stem cell-like memory, regulatory, central memory and naive CD4+ cells were sorted via CD45RO/CCR7/CD25/CD127/CD95/CD27. Per the germline V gene, CDR1 is KGHSH and CDR2 is LQKENI. Trimming stripped 3 bases from V and 0 bases from J, with 9 bases between. This CDR3 has 14 residues. The TCR comes from a woman under 40 with type 1 diabetes. The chain carries TRBV18 and TRBJ2-7; D might be TRBD2 (7 bases). Sequencing input: naive CD4+ T cells from blood. DNA of the CDR3: TGTGCCAGCTCACCGGGGGGGGCCTCCTACGAGCAGTACTTC. This codes for CASSPGGASYEQYF.